Listed below are T cell receptor beta chains from one sample, sequenced in a study of blood T cell repertoires in COVID-19. Assay used: immunoSEQ multiplex PCR; TCRdb lists only in-frame clones, some missing. The profile covers some 100,000 clones, with approximately 86% appearing a single time and around 6.5% taken by the ten largest. The sample taken for sequencing was peripheral blood. Source of these receptors: a woman aged 55-75 years with acute or convalescent COVID-19. Both conserved end residues are part of each CDR3. A D gene is named only where the DNA matches it firmly. Some rows mark clone size as missing; the rest say once, few, many or name a class of expanded clone.

D gene | clone size | J gene | CDR3 length | V gene | CDR3 protein | CDR3 DNA
TRBD2 | few | TRBJ2-3 | 16 | TRBV9 | CASSPLAGGGTDTQYF | TGTGCCAGCAGCCCTCTAGCGGGAGGGGGCACAGATACGCAGTATTTT
TRBD2 | . | TRBJ2-1 | 18 | TRBV30 | CAWSVQRGLAGRYNEQFF | TGTGCCTGGAGTGTACAAAGGGGCCTAGCGGGCCGCTACAATGAGCAGTTCTTC
. | . | TRBJ1-4 | 15 | TRBV3-1/TRBV3-2 | CASSQAPGSGEKLFF | TGTGCCAGCAGCCAAGCCCCCGGGTCCGGGGAGAAACTGTTTTTT
. | . | TRBJ2-3 | 15 | TRBV7-7 | CASSLGDTYTDTQYF | TGTGCTAGCTCCCTTGGGGACACCTACACAGATACGCAGTATTTT
TRBD2 | . | TRBJ2-5 | 18 | TRBV7-2 | CASSPARRVAGVTETQYF | TGTGCCAGCAGCCCTGCGCGCCGGGTGGCGGGAGTTACAGAGACCCAGTACTTC
TRBD1 | . | TRBJ1-5 | 14 | TRBV2 | CASSRGQGSQPQHF | TGTGCCAGCAGTAGGGGACAGGGCTCTCAGCCCCAGCATTTT
. | . | TRBJ1-2 | 11 | TRBV15 | CATSRGEGYTF | TGTGCCACCAGCAGAGGAGAAGGCTACACCTTC
. | . | TRBJ2-1 | 13 | TRBV9 | CASSVEAGYEQFF | TGTGCCAGCAGCGTAGAGGCGGGCTATGAGCAGTTCTTC
. | . | TRBJ1-5 | 15 | TRBV18 | CASATGITSNQPQHF | TGTGCCAGCGCTACAGGGATCACTAGCAATCAGCCCCAGCATTTT
. | few | TRBJ1-3 | 19 | TRBV21-1 | CASSVRGRGLRRPGNTIYF | TGTGCCAGCAGCGTGCGCGGCAGGGGGCTAAGGAGGCCTGGAAACACCATATATTTT
. | . | TRBJ1-2 | 17 | TRBV4-2 | CASSPEPAGNNHYGYTF | TGTGCCAGCAGCCCGGAACCGGCAGGGAACAACCACTATGGCTACACCTTC
TRBD2 | . | TRBJ2-1 | 14 | TRBV27 | CASSRGGTYNEQFF | TGTGCCAGCAGCCGGGGGGGTACCTACAATGAGCAGTTCTTC
. | . | TRBJ2-4 | 19 | TRBV7-9 | CASSLDRPTQPWTKNIQYF | TGTGCCAGCAGCCTTGACAGGCCGACCCAGCCCTGGACGAAAAACATTCAGTACTTC
. | . | TRBJ1-1 | 15 | TRBV4-2 | CASSQDSQWNTEAFF | TGTGCCAGCAGCCAAGACTCTCAGTGGAACACTGAAGCTTTCTTT
. | . | TRBJ2-2 | 13 | TRBV3-1/TRBV3-2 | CASSHGGTGELFF | TGTGCCAGCAGCCATGGAGGGACCGGGGAGCTGTTTTTT
TRBD1 | . | TRBJ2-7 | 18 | TRBV28 | CASSSLPSDRESAYEQYF | TGTGCCAGCAGTTCCCTCCCCTCGGACAGGGAATCCGCCTACGAGCAGTACTTC
. | . | TRBJ1-1 | 14 | TRBV14 | CASSQGRWGTEAFF | TGTGCCAGCAGCCAGGGGCGTTGGGGCACTGAAGCTTTCTTT
TRBD1 | . | TRBJ1-3 | 15 | TRBV28 | CASRTGAVSGNTIYF | TGTGCCAGCAGAACAGGGGCCGTCTCTGGAAACACCATATATTTT
TRBD1 | . | TRBJ1-2 | 13 | TRBV27 | CASRRTGESGYTF | TGTGCCAGCAGACGGACAGGGGAATCTGGCTACACCTTC
. | . | TRBJ1-3 | 14 | TRBV7-8 | CASSPGNSGNTIYF | TGTGCCAGCAGCCCCGGGAACTCTGGAAACACCATATATTTT
TRBD1 | few | TRBJ1-2 | 13 | TRBV28 | CASSLGQNYGYTF | TGTGCCAGCAGTCTGGGACAGAACTATGGCTACACCTTC
. | . | TRBJ2-7 | 15 | TRBV7-9 | CASSHPLDRAYEQYF | TGTGCCAGCAGCCATCCCTTGGACAGAGCCTACGAGCAGTACTTC
. | once | TRBJ2-1 | 15 | TRBV16 | CASSTTGAGDIEQFF | TGTGCCAGCAGCACCACTGGGGCAGGGGACATTGAGCAGTTCTTC
. | . | TRBJ2-5 | 13 | TRBV5-1 | CASMGQTSGTQYF | TGCGCCAGCATGGGCCAAACGAGCGGGACCCAGTACTTC
TRBD2 | . | TRBJ2-5 | 15 | TRBV5-5 | CASSQLAGGQETQYF | TGTGCCAGCAGCCAACTAGCGGGAGGACAAGAGACCCAGTACTTC
. | . | TRBJ2-1 | 13 | TRBV7-9 | CASSLGATNEQFF | TGTGCCAGCAGCTTGGGCGCGACCAATGAGCAGTTCTTC
. | . | TRBJ2-5 | 15 | TRBV24-1 | CATSDPTGIQETQYF | TGTGCCACCAGTGATCCAACCGGGATACAAGAGACCCAGTACTTC
TRBD2 | . | TRBJ2-1 | 13 | TRBV25-1 | CATGTRGYNEQFF | TGTGCCACCGGGACTAGGGGCTACAATGAGCAGTTCTTC
. | . | TRBJ2-1 | 12 | TRBV7-6 | CASSSQENEQFF | TGTGCCAGCAGCTCACAGGAAAATGAGCAGTTCTTC
. | . | TRBJ2-1 | 16 | TRBV9 | CASSVGSSGRGDEQFF | TGTGCCAGCAGCGTCGGATCTAGCGGAAGGGGGGATGAGCAGTTCTTC
. | once | TRBJ2-3 | 12 | TRBV7-8 | CASSHREDTQYF | TGTGCCAGCAGCCACAGGGAGGATACGCAGTATTTT
TRBD1 | . | TRBJ1-2 | 14 | TRBV7-2 | CASSIGQGNYGYTF | TGTGCCAGCAGCATTGGACAGGGAAACTATGGCTACACCTTC
TRBD2 | . | TRBJ2-1 | 17 | TRBV19 | CASSILQTSGSNNEQFF | TGTGCCAGTAGTATCCTCCAGACTAGCGGGAGCAACAATGAGCAGTTCTTC
TRBD2 | . | TRBJ2-1 | 15 | TRBV19 | CASSALAGVLNEQFF | TGTGCCAGTAGTGCTCTAGCGGGAGTTCTCAATGAGCAGTTCTTC
TRBD1 | . | TRBJ1-2 | 13 | TRBV18 | CASSRDSDYGYTF | TGTGCCAGCTCGCGGGACAGCGACTATGGCTACACCTTC
. | . | TRBJ2-3 | 13 | TRBV7-7 | CASSSWTGDTQYF | TGTGCTAGCAGCTCCTGGACTGGAGATACGCAGTATTTT
TRBD2 | . | TRBJ2-3 | 15 | TRBV19 | CASSLSGSGTDTQYF | TGTGCCAGTAGTCTTAGCGGGAGCGGGACAGATACGCAGTATTTT